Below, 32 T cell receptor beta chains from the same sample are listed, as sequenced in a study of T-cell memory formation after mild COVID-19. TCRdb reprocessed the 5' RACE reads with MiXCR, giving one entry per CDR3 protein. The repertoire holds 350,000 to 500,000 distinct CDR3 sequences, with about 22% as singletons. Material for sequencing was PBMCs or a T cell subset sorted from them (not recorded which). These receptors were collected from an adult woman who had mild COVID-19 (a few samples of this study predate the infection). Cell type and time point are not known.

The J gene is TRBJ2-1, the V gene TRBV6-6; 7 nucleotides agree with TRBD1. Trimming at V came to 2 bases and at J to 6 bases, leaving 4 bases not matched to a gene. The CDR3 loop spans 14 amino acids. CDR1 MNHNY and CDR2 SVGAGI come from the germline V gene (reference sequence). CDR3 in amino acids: CASSYTRQGNEQFF. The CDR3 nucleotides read TGTGCCAGCAGTTACACGAGACAGGGCAATGAGCAGTTCTTC.

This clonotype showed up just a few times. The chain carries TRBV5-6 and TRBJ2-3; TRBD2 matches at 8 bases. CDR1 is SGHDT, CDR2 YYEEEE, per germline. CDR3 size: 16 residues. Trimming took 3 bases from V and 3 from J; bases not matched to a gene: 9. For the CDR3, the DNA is TGTGCCAGCAGCTCATACTTAACGGGGGGGACAGATACGCAGTATTTT. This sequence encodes CASSSYLTGGTDTQYF. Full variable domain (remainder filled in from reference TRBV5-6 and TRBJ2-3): DAGVTQSPTHLIKTRGQQVTLRCSPKSGHDTVSWYQQALGQGPQFIFQYYEEEERQRGNFPDRFSGHQFPNYSSELNVNALLLGDSALYLCASSSYLTGGTDTQYFGPGTRLTVL.

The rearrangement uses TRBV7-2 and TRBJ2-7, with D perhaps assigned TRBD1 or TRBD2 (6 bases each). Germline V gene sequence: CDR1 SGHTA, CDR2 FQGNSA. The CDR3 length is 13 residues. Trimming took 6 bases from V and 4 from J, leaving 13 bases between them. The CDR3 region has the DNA TGTGCCAGCAGTCGGGGGCCGGGTTACGAGCAGTACTTC. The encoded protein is CASSRGPGYEQYF.

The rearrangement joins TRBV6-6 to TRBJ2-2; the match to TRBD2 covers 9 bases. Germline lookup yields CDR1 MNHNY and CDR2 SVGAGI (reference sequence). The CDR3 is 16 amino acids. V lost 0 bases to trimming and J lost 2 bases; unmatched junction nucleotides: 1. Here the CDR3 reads CASSYSSGGNTGELFF. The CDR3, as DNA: TGTGCCAGCAGTTACTCTAGCGGGGGAAACACCGGGGAGCTGTTTTTT.

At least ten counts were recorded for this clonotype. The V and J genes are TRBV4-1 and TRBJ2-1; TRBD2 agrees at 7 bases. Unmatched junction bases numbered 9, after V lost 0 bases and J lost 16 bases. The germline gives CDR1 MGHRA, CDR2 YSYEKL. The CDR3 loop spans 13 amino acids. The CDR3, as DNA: TGCGCCAGCAGCCAAGATCCGGGGGGATGGAAATTCTTC. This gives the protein CASSQDPGGWKFF.

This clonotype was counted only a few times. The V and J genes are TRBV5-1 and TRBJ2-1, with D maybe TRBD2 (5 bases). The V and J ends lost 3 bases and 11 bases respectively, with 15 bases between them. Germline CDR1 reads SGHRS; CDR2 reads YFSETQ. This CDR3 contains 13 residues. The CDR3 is CASSSIERSQQFF. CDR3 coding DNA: TGCGCCAGCAGCTCGATCGAGCGGTCCCAGCAGTTCTTC.

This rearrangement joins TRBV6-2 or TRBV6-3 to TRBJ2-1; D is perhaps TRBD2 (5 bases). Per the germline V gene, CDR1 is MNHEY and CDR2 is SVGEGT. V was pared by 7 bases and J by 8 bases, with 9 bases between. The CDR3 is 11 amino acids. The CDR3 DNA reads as TGTGCCAGCATCGGGCGGGATGAGCAGTTCTTC. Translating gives CASIGRDEQFF.

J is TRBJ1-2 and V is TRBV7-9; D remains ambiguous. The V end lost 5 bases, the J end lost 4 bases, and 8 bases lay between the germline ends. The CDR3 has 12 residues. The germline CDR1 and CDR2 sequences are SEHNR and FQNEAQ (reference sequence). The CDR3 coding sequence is TGTGCCAGCAGCCCTGATTTCTATGGCTACACCTTC. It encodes CASSPDFYGYTF.

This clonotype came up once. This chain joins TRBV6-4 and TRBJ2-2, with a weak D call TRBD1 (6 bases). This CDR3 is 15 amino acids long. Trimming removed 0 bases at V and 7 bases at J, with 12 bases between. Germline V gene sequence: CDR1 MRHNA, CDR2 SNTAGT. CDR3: CASSDSAGDHGELFF. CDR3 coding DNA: TGTGCCAGCAGTGACTCAGCAGGGGATCACGGGGAGCTGTTTTTT.

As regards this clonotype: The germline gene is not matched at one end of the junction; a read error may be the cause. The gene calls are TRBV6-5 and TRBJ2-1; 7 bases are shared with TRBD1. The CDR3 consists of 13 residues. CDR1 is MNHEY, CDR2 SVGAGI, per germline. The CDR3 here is CASSYTLGTESLF. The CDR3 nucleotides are TGTGCCAGCAGTTACACACTCGGGACAGAGTCGCTCTTC.

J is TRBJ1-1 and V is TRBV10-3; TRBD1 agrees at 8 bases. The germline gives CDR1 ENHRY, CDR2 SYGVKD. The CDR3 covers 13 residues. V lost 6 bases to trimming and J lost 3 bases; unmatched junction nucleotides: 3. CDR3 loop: CAIRPTGDTEAFF. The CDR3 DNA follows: TGTGCCATCAGGCCGACAGGGGACACTGAAGCTTTCTTT.

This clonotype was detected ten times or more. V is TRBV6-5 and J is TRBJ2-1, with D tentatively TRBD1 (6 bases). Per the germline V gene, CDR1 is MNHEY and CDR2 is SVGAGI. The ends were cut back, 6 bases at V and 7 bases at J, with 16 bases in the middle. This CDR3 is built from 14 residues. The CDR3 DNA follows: TGTGCCAGCAGACAGGGACGGAAAAGGAATGAGCAGTTCTTC. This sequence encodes CASRQGRKRNEQFF.

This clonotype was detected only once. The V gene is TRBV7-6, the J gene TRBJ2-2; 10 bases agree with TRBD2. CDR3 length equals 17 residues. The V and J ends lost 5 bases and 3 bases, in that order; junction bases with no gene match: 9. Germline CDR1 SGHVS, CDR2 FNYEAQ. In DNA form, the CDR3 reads TGTGCCAGCAGCCCCCACGCGGGACTAGCGTACACCGGGGAGCTGTTTTTT. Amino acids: CASSPHAGLAYTGELFF.

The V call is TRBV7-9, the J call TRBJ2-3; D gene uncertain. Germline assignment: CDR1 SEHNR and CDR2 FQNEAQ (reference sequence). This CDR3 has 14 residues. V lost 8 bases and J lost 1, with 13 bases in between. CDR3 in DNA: TGTGCCAGCCGCCCGGTGGTAGGCACAGATACGCAGTATTTT. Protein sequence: CASRPVVGTDTQYF.

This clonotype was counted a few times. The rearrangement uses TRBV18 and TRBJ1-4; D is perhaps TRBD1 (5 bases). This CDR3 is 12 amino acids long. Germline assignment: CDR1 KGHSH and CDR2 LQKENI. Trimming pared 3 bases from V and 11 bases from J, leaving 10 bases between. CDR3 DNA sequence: TGTGCCAGCTCACCGGACCGGGACAAACTGTTTTTT. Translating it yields CASSPDRDKLFF.

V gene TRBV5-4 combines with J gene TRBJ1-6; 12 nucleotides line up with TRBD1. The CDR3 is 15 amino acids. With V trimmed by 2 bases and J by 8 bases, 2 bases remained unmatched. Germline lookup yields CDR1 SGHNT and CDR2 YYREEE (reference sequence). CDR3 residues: CASSLGTGGYSPLHF. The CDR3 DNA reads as TGTGCCAGCAGCTTAGGGACAGGGGGCTATTCACCCCTCCACTTT.

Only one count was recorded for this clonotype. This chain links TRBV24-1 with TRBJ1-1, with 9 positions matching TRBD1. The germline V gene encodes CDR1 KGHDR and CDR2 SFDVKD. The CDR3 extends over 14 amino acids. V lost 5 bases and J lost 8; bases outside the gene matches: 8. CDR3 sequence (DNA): TGTGCCACCAGTGCAACAGGGGGCGGAAAAGAAGCTTTCTTT. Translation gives CATSATGGGKEAFF.

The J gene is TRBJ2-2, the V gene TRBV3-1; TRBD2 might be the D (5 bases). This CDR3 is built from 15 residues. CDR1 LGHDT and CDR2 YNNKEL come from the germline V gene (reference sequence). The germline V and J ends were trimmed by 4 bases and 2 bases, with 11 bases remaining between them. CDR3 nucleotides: TGTGCCAGCAGCCCGTATGGGAGTAACACCGGGGAGCTGTTTTTT. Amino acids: CASSPYGSNTGELFF. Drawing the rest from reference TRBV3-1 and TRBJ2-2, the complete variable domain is DTAVSQTPKYLVTQMGNDKSIKCEQNLGHDTMYWYKQDSKKFLKIMFSYNNKELIINETVPNRFSPKSPDKAHLNLHINSLELGDSAVYFCASSPYGSNTGELFFGEGSRLTVL.

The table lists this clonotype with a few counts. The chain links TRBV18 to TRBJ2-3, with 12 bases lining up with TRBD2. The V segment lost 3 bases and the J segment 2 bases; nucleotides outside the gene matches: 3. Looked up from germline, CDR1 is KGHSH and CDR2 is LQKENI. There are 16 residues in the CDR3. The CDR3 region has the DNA TGTGCCAGCTCACCGTGGACTAGCGGGGACACAGATACGCAGTATTTT. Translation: CASSPWTSGDTDTQYF.

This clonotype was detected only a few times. CDR3 nucleotide sequence: TGTGCCAGCGGCCCTATGCGGAGCACAGATACGCAGTATTTT. Translation: CASGPMRSTDTQYF. The rearrangement joins TRBV7-2 to TRBJ2-3; D is undetermined. The V end lost 8 bases, the J end lost 0 bases, and 12 bases lay between the germline ends. The CDR3 runs to 14 residues. Germline V gene sequence: CDR1 SGHTA, CDR2 FQGNSA.

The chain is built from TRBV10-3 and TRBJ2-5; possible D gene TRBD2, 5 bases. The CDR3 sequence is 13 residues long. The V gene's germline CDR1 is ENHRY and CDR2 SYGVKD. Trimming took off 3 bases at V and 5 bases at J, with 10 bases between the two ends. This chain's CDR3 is CAISDRPGETQYF. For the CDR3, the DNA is TGTGCCATCAGTGATAGACCGGGGGAGACCCAGTACTTC.

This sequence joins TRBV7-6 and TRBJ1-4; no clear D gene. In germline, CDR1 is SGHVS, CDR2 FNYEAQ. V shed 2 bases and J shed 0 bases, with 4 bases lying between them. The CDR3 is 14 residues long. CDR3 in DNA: TGTGCCAGCAGCTTACCTGCAACTAATGAAAAACTGTTTTTT. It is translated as CASSLPATNEKLFF.

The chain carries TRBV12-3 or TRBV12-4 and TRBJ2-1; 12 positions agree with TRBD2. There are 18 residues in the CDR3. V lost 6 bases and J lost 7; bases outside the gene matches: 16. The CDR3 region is CASRTPGLAGTLRNEQFF. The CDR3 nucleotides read TGTGCCAGCAGGACACCGGGACTAGCGGGTACCCTCCGGAATGAGCAGTTCTTC.

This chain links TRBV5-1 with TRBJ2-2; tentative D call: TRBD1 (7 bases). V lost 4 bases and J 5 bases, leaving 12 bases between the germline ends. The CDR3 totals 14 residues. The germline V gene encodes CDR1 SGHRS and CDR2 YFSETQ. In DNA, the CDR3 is TGCGCCAGCAGCGGAGGGACAGAGACCGGGGAGCTGTTTTTT. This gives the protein CASSGGTETGELFF. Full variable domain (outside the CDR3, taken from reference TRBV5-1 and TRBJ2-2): KAGVTQTPRYLIKTRGQQVTLSCSPISGHRSVSWYQQTPGQGLQFLFEYFSETQRNKGNFPGRFSGRQFSNSRSEMNVSTLELGDSALYLCASSGGTETGELFFGEGSRLTVL.

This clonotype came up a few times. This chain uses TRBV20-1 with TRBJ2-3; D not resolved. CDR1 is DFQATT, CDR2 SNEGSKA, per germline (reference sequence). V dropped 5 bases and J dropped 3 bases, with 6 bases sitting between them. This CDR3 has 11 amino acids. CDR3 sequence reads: CSASHTDTQYF. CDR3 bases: TGCAGTGCTTCCCATACAGATACGCAGTATTTT.

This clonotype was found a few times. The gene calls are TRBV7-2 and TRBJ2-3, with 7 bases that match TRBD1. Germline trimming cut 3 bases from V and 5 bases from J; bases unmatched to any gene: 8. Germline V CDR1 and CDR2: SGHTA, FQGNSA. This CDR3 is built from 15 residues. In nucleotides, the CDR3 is TGTGCCAGCAGCTTTCGAGGGGGCTCGGTAGATACGCAGTATTTT. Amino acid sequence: CASSFRGGSVDTQYF. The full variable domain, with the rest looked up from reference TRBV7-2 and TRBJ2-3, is GAGVSQSPSNKVTEKGKDVELRCDPISGHTALYWYRQSLGQGLEFLIYFQGNSAPDKSGLPSDRFSAERTGGSVSTLTIQRTQQEDSAVYLCASSFRGGSVDTQYFGPGTRLTVL.

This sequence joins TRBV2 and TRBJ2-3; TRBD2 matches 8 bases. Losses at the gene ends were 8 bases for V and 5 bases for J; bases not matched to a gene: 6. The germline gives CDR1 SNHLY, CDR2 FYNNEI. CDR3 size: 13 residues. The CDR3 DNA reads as TGTGCCAGCCGGGGGGGCCTTGGAGATACGCAGTATTTT. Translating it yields CASRGGLGDTQYF.

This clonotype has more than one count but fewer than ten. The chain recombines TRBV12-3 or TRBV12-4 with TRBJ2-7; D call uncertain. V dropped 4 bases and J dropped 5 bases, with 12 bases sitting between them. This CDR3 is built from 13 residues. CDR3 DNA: TGTGCCAGCAGTTCCGCTCCCGGAGACGAGCAGTACTTC. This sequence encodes CASSSAPGDEQYF.

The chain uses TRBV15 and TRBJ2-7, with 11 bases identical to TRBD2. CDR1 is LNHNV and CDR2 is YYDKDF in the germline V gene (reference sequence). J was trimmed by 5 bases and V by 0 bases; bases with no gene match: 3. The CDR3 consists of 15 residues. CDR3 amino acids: CATSRDPLAGDEQYF. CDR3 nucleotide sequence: TGTGCCACCAGCAGAGATCCACTAGCGGGGGACGAGCAGTACTTC.

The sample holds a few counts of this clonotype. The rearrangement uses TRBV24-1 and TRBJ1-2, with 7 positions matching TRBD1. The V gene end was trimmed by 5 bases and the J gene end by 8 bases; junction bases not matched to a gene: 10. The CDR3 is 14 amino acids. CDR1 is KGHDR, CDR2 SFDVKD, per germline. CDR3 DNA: TGTGCCACCAGTGCGGCGGGACAGACGGGGGGCTACACCTTC. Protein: CATSAAGQTGGYTF.

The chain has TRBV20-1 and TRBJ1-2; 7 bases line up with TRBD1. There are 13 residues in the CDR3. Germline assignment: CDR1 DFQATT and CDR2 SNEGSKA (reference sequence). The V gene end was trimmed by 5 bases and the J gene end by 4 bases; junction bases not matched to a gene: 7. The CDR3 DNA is TGCAGTGCTCGACGCGACAGGGTCTATGGCTACACCTTC. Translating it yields CSARRDRVYGYTF.

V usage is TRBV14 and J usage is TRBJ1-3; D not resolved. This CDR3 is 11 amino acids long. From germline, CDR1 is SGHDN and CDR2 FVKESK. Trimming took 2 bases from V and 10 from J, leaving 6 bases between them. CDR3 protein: CASSQYGTIYF. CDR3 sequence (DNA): TGTGCCAGCAGCCAATATGGAACCATATATTTT.